These 31 T cell receptor beta chains were all obtained from the same sample, sequenced in a study of T cell changes during pregnancy in multiple sclerosis. Sequencing used immunoSEQ multiplex PCR; TCRdb keeps in-frame clones, though not all of them. This repertoire shows about 34,000 clones, 70% to 90% found once; its top ten account for roughly 3.5%. The sample in question was CD8+ T cells from peripheral blood mononuclear cells, obtained in the third trimester of pregnancy. The receptors stem from a female donor with multiple sclerosis, enrolled in a pregnancy study.

The chain joins TRBV7-9 to TRBJ2-2; D not certain. The V gene lost 5 bases and the J gene lost 3 bases, with 4 bases spanning the gap. CDR3 length: 12 residues. CDR1 and CDR2 (germline): SEHNR, FQNEAQ (reference sequence). CDR3 DNA: TGTGCCAGCAGCCCTTACACCGGGGAGCTGTTTTTT. Protein sequence: CASSPYTGELFF.

This chain uses TRBV7-3 with TRBJ2-6, with 10 bases lining up with TRBD1. CDR1 and CDR2 (germline): SGHTA, FQGTGA. The trim removed 1 base at V and 2 bases at J, leaving 5 bases unmatched. The CDR3 length is 18 residues. The CDR3 DNA follows: TGTGCCAGCAGCTTAATTGGGGACAGGGGTGCTGGGGCCAACGTCCTGACTTTC. This gives the protein CASSLIGDRGAGANVLTF. Full variable domain (rest looked up from reference TRBV7-3 and TRBJ2-6): GAGVSQTPSNKVTEKGKYVELRCDPISGHTALYWYRQSLGQGPEFLIYFQGTGAADDSGLPNDRFFAVRPEGSVSTLKIQRTERGDSAVYLCASSLIGDRGAGANVLTFGAGSRLTVL.

V is TRBV9 and J is TRBJ1-2, with 8 nucleotides matching TRBD1. The trim removed 4 bases at V and 3 bases at J, leaving 8 bases unmatched. The CDR3 has 15 residues. Germline V lookup: CDR1 SGDLS, CDR2 YYNGEE. The CDR3 DNA is TGTGCCAGCAGCTCGAGGGCAGGGGGCGACTATGGCTACACCTTC. It specifies CASSSRAGGDYGYTF. Combining the CDR3 with reference TRBV9 and TRBJ1-2 gives the whole variable domain DSGVTQTPKHLITATGQRVTLRCSPRSGDLSVYWYQQSLDQGLQFLIQYYNGEERAKGNILERFSAQQFPDLHSELNLSSLELGDSALYFCASSSRAGGDYGYTFGSGTRLTVV.

CDR3 in DNA: TGTGCCAGCAGCTACTTGGCGGGGGAAAAACTGTTTTTT. This codes for CASSYLAGEKLFF. V usage is TRBV11-2 and J usage is TRBJ1-4; D is unresolved. The CDR3 has 13 amino acids. From germline, CDR1 is SGHAT and CDR2 FQNNGV. V was trimmed by 4 bases and J by 8 bases, leaving 11 bases between them.

This clone was seen once. The chain couples TRBV10-1 to TRBJ1-1, with D unclear. CDR1 is WNHNN and CDR2 is SYGVQD in the germline V gene (reference sequence). Deletions cut 8 bases from V and 3 bases from J, with 16 bases between. The CDR3 totals 14 residues. The CDR3 sequence: CASLQCRQDTEAFF. The CDR3 nucleotides read TGCGCCAGCCTACAGTGCCGACAAGACACTGAAGCTTTCTTT.

The rearrangement uses TRBV7-2 and TRBJ2-7, with D maybe TRBD1 (5 bases). Germline CDR1 is SGHTA and CDR2 is FQGNSA. The CDR3 runs 17 residues. V was clipped by 1 base and J by 0 bases, with 16 bases between them. Written as DNA, the CDR3 is TGTGCCAGCAGCTTAGGGATTGGGGCAACGGGCTCCTACGAGCAGTACTTC. Translating it yields CASSLGIGATGSYEQYF.

The chain combines TRBV19 with TRBJ2-5; D is possibly TRBD1 (5 bases). The CDR3 consists of 14 residues. V gave up 3 bases and J gave up 0 bases, with 8 bases separating them. CDR1 and CDR2 (germline): LNHDA, SQIVND (reference sequence). The CDR3 DNA reads TGTGCCAGTAGTATTGTGGACAACCAAGAGACCCAGTACTTC. Protein sequence: CASSIVDNQETQYF.

The CDR3 sequence is CALGGDYNEQFF. CDR3 nucleotides: TGTGCCTTAGGGGGGGATTACAATGAGCAGTTCTTC. The chain uses TRBV30 and TRBJ2-1, with D tentatively TRBD2 (7 bases). The germline CDR1 and CDR2 sequences are GTSNPN and SVGIG (reference sequence). The CDR3 sequence is 12 residues long. Deletions cut 7 bases from V and 4 bases from J, with 11 bases between.

This clone was found a few times. The chain recombines TRBV5-4 with TRBJ1-2, with 8 bases lining up with TRBD1. CDR1 and CDR2 from the germline V gene are SGHNT and YYREEE (reference sequence). The CDR3 contains 15 residues. Trimming took 4 bases from V and 3 from J; bases not matched to a gene: 8. For the CDR3, the DNA is TGTGCCAGCAGCGGTCAACCGGACAGGGACTATGGCTACACCTTC. Protein sequence: CASSGQPDRDYGYTF.

The chain links TRBV9 to TRBJ1-4, with D tentatively TRBD1 (5 bases). Germline CDR1 SGDLS, CDR2 YYNGEE. The CDR3 sequence is 13 residues long. Between the trimmed V and J ends, which lost 6 bases and 4 bases, there was a span of 10 bases. CDR3 coding DNA: TGTGCCAGCAAGTACAGGCTTAATGAAAAACTGTTTTTT. Translating gives CASKYRLNEKLFF.

V and J are TRBV5-8 and TRBJ1-1; maybe TRBD1 (6 bases). This CDR3 has 14 amino acids. CDR1 and CDR2 from the germline V gene are SGHTS and YDEGEE. The V end was cut by 1 base, the J end by 8 bases, with 15 bases between. CDR3 nucleotide sequence: TGTGCCAGCAGCTTGTTCCAGGGGTTGTCAGAAGCTTTCTTT. Protein: CASSLFQGLSEAFF. Variable domain in full (rest from reference TRBV5-8 and TRBJ1-1): EAGVTQSPTHLIKTRGQQATLRCSPISGHTSVYWYQQALGLGLQFLLWYDEGEERNRGNFPPRFSGRQFPNYSSELNVNALELEDSALYLCASSLFQGLSEAFFGQGTRLTVV.

In its sample, this clone was seen once. The rearrangement joins TRBV7-9 to TRBJ1-2; unclear D gene. V lost 5 bases and J lost 2, with 6 bases in between. The CDR3 loop spans 12 amino acids. The germline V gene has CDR1 SEHNR and CDR2 FQNEAQ (reference sequence). CDR3: CASSTGNYGYTF. The CDR3 DNA sequence: TGTGCCAGCAGCACGGGGAACTATGGCTACACCTTC. Looking up the rest from reference TRBV7-9 and TRBJ1-2 gives the full variable domain: DTGVSQNPRHKITKRGQNVTFRCDPISEHNRLYWYRQTLGQGPEFLTYFQNEAQLEKSRLLSDRFSAERPKGSFSTLEIQRTEQGDSAMYLCASSTGNYGYTFGSGTRLTVV.

The chain combines TRBV5-1 with TRBJ1-6; 7 bases map to TRBD1. CDR3 length: 13 residues. CDR1 and CDR2 (germline): SGHRS, YFSETQ. Trimming cost V 3 bases and J 6 bases; bases outside gene matches: 0. The CDR3 protein is CASSWDSNSPLHF. In DNA form, the CDR3 reads TGCGCCAGCAGCTGGGACAGTAATTCACCCCTCCACTTT. The full variable domain, with the rest looked up from reference TRBV5-1 and TRBJ1-6, is KAGVTQTPRYLIKTRGQQVTLSCSPISGHRSVSWYQQTPGQGLQFLFEYFSETQRNKGNFPGRFSGRQFSNSRSEMNVSTLELGDSALYLCASSWDSNSPLHFGNGTRLTVT.

The chain combines TRBV6-1 with TRBJ2-3, with 9 bases that match TRBD2. The CDR3 contains 17 residues. Per the germline V gene, CDR1 is MNHNS and CDR2 is SASEGT. After removal of 3 bases from V and 0 bases from J, the junction contained 7 bases not matched to a gene. DNA for the CDR3: TGTGCCAGCAGTGATGGCCCAGCGGGGGGTAGCACAGATACGCAGTATTTT. As protein: CASSDGPAGGSTDTQYF.

The chain is built from TRBV7-3 and TRBJ1-1; possibly TRBD1 for D (5 bases). This CDR3 spans 15 amino acids. CDR1 and CDR2 (germline): SGHTA, FQGTGA. Trimming stripped 4 bases from V and 4 bases from J, with 16 bases between. The CDR3 DNA follows: TGTGCCAGCAGCTCACACCCAGGGTCGGGCACTGAAGCTTTCTTT. Protein product: CASSSHPGSGTEAFF.

This clone was counted once. The rearrangement joins TRBV7-3 to TRBJ2-1; the D gene is possibly TRBD2 (5 bases). The V end lost 4 bases, the J end lost 0 bases, and 13 bases lay between the germline ends. The CDR3 totals 16 residues. In germline, CDR1 is SGHTA, CDR2 FQGTGA. The CDR3 coding sequence is TGTGCCAGCAGCTCCTACGGACTGAGCTCCTACAATGAGCAGTTCTTC. Its translation is CASSSYGLSSYNEQFF.

A single count supports this clone. The gene calls are TRBV7-9 and TRBJ2-7; possible D gene TRBD1, 5 bases. The CDR3 runs to 13 residues. Germline V lookup: CDR1 SEHNR, CDR2 FQNEAQ (reference sequence). V lost 2 bases and J 1 base, leaving 6 bases between the germline ends. Here the CDR3 reads CASSLSGSYEQYF. CDR3 nucleotides: TGTGCCAGCAGCTTATCAGGGTCCTACGAGCAGTACTTC.

The chain employs TRBV5-5 and TRBJ2-7; D not resolved. The germline V gene has CDR1 SGHKS and CDR2 YYEKEE (reference sequence). Trimming stripped 1 base from V and 2 bases from J, with 7 bases between. The CDR3 length is 13 residues. For the CDR3, the DNA is TGTGCCAGCAGCTTGAACACCGCCTACGAGCAGTACTTC. This gives the protein CASSLNTAYEQYF.

The CDR3 here is CSVRGQAKGSDEAFF. The CDR3 nucleotides read TGCAGCGTCCGCGGACAGGCTAAAGGAAGTGATGAAGCTTTCTTT. The chain has TRBV29-1 and TRBJ1-1; TRBD1 matches 7 bases. V was clipped by 6 bases and J by 7 bases; unmatched bases: 17. Germline CDR1 SQVTM, CDR2 ANQGSEA. The length of the CDR3 is 15 residues.

V is TRBV6-1 and J is TRBJ1-2, with a possible D match to TRBD1 (5 bases). CDR1 and CDR2 from the germline V gene are MNHNS and SASEGT. The CDR3 contains 15 residues. The V end was cut by 6 bases, the J end by 5 bases, with 19 bases between. DNA of the CDR3: TGTGCCAGCAGCGTCACCGGACGGGACTTATATGGCTACACCTTC. Amino acids: CASSVTGRDLYGYTF.

The rearrangement links TRBV4-3 to TRBJ1-4, with D tentatively TRBD1 (5 bases). The CDR3 covers 15 residues. Germline lookup yields CDR1 LGHNA and CDR2 YSLEER. Trimming took off 0 bases at V and 8 bases at J, with 13 bases between the two ends. This chain's CDR3 is CASSQDGQGWEKLFF. The DNA of the CDR3 is TGCGCCAGCAGCCAAGACGGGCAGGGATGGGAAAAACTGTTTTTT.

On this clone: One base away lies a much larger clone, so this may be a sequencing read error. V usage is TRBV10-3 and J usage is TRBJ1-1; TRBD1 aligns across 7 bases. The CDR3 length is 16 residues. In germline, CDR1 is ENHRY, CDR2 SYGVKD. CDR3 sequence reads: CAISAFDREEDTKAFF. The DNA of the CDR3 is TGTGCCATCAGTGCGTTCGACAGGGAAGAGGACACTAAAGCTTTCTTT.

The chain is built from TRBV30 and TRBJ2-7; 7 bases match TRBD1. There are 14 residues in the CDR3. J gave up 0 bases and V 5 bases, and 7 bases lay outside the gene matches. Looked up from germline, CDR1 is GTSNPN and CDR2 is SVGIG (reference sequence). CDR3 region: CAWGRDSTSYEQYF. CDR3 coding DNA: TGTGCCTGGGGCCGGGACAGTACCTCCTACGAGCAGTACTTC.

The V gene is TRBV19, the J gene TRBJ1-6; no clear D. Germline CDR1 reads LNHDA; CDR2 reads SQIVND (reference sequence). The CDR3 totals 14 residues. V lost 3 bases and J lost 14, with 17 bases in between. CDR3 sequence: CASSITPSVETLHF. The CDR3 bases are TGTGCCAGTAGTATCACACCCTCTGTCGAAACCCTCCACTTT.

The chain combines TRBV18 with TRBJ2-3, with TRBD2 identical over 11 bases. The V and J ends lost 1 base and 10 bases, in that order; junction bases with no gene match: 10. Germline V lookup: CDR1 KGHSH, CDR2 LQKENI. CDR3 length equals 16 residues. The CDR3, as DNA: TGTGCCAGCTCACCACAGGGACTAGCGGATTGGAGCCCGCAGTATTTT. Translation: CASSPQGLADWSPQYF.

CDR3 region: CASSQGGSGPRDTEAFF. The DNA of the CDR3 is TGCGCCAGCAGCCAAGGGGGATCAGGGCCACGGGACACTGAAGCTTTCTTT. The chain is built from TRBV4-3 and TRBJ1-1, with D perhaps matching TRBD1 (5 bases). Germline CDR1 and CDR2: LGHNA and YSLEER. The V end was cut by 1 base, the J end by 3 bases, with 18 bases between. This CDR3 has 17 amino acids.

The chain recombines TRBV5-6 with TRBJ1-1; D uncertain. The CDR3 runs 13 residues. Between the trimmed V and J ends, which lost 0 bases and 1 base, there was a span of 4 bases. Germline V gene lookup returns CDR1 SGHDT and CDR2 YYEEEE. CDR3 sequence: CASSLGRNTEAFF. The CDR3, as DNA: TGTGCCAGCAGCTTGGGTCGGAACACTGAAGCTTTCTTT.

The genes are TRBV4-3 and TRBJ2-3; 10 positions match TRBD2. From germline, CDR1 is LGHNA and CDR2 YSLEER. V trimming: 0 bases; J trimming: 1 base; junction bases outside the gene matches: 1. This CDR3 region has 16 residues. The CDR3, as DNA: TGCGCCAGCAGCCAAGATCTAGCGGGAGGCACAGATACGCAGTATTTT. Its translation: CASSQDLAGGTDTQYF.

This clone was seen a few times. V usage is TRBV6-4 and J usage is TRBJ2-6, with D maybe TRBD2 (7 bases). Trimming took off 3 bases at V and 4 bases at J, with 13 bases between the two ends. CDR1 is MRHNA, CDR2 SNTAGT, per germline. This CDR3 is built from 16 residues. The CDR3 protein is CASSERGATGANVLTF. CDR3 DNA: TGTGCCAGCAGTGAACGGGGGGCCACGGGGGCCAACGTCCTGACTTTC.

The chain employs TRBV27 and TRBJ2-6; D remains unclear. The CDR3 contains 15 residues. Germline loops: CDR1 MNHEY, CDR2 SMNVEV (reference sequence). V was pared by 3 bases and J by 0 bases, with 6 bases between. The CDR3, as DNA: TGTGCCAGCAGTTTCCAACTCTCTGGGGCCAACGTCCTGACTTTC. It specifies CASSFQLSGANVLTF.

The genes are TRBV5-8 and TRBJ1-2; no definite D call. CDR1 and CDR2 (germline): SGHTS, YDEGEE. The CDR3 spans 14 residues. Trimming cost V 2 bases and J 4 bases, with 12 bases left between them. As DNA, the CDR3 is TGTGCCAGCAGCTTAGAGGGAACCCTCTATGGCTACACCTTC. Translated: CASSLEGTLYGYTF.